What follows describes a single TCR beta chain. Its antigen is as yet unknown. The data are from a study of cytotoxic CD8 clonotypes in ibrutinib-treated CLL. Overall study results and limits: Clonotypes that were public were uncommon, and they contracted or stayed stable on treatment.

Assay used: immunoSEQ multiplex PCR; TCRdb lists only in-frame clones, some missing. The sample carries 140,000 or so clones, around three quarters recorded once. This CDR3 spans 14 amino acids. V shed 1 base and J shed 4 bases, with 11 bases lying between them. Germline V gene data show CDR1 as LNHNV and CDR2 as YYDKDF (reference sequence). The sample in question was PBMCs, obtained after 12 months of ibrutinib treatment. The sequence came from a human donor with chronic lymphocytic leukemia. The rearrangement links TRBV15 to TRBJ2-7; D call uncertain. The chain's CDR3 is CATSRGKWDYEQYF. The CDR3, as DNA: TGTGCCACCAGCAGAGGGAAGTGGGATTACGAGCAGTACTTC. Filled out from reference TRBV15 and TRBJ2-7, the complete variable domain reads DAMVIQNPRYQVTQFGKPVTLSCSQTLNHNVMYWYQQKSSQAPKLLFHYYDKDFNNEADTPDNFQSRRPNTSFCFLDIRSPGLGDTAMYLCATSRGKWDYEQYFGPGTRLTVT.